Each of the 3 T cell receptor beta chains below was sequenced from the same sample in a study of T-cell memory formation after mild COVID-19. TCRdb re-called the 5' RACE reads through MiXCR, storing one row per CDR3 protein. The table lists around 160,000 distinct CDR3 sequences, 11% of them singletons. Material: PBMCs or a T cell subset sorted from them (not recorded which). Receptor source: a man in his late teens or twenties who had mild COVID-19 (a few samples of this study predate the infection). Cell type and time point are not known.

The gene calls are TRBV5-1 and TRBJ2-3; 10 bases agree with TRBD1. This CDR3 is 15 amino acids long. With 3 bases clipped from V and 3 bases from J, the junction kept 4 bases outside the gene matches. CDR1 is SGHRS and CDR2 is YFSETQ in the germline V gene. CDR3 DNA sequence: TGCGCCAGCAGCTCGCAGGGACAGGGGACAGATACGCAGTATTTT. It translates to CASSSQGQGTDTQYF. Combining the CDR3 with reference TRBV5-1 and TRBJ2-3 gives the whole variable domain KAGVTQTPRYLIKTRGQQVTLSCSPISGHRSVSWYQQTPGQGLQFLFEYFSETQRNKGNFPGRFSGRQFSNSRSEMNVSTLELGDSALYLCASSSQGQGTDTQYFGPGTRLTVL.

This clonotype was counted a few times. The gene calls are TRBV12-3 or TRBV12-4 and TRBJ1-2, with unresolved D. Trimming took 10 bases from V and 0 from J, leaving 12 bases between them. This CDR3 comprises 13 residues. CDR3 residues: CAIDGWANYGYTF. CDR3 bases: TGTGCCATCGACGGGTGGGCTAACTATGGCTACACCTTC.

This clonotype was detected ten times or more. The chain couples TRBV20-1 to TRBJ2-7; no clear D gene. The germline V gene encodes CDR1 DFQATT and CDR2 SNEGSKA (reference sequence). V was trimmed by 0 bases and J by 1 base, leaving 10 bases between them. There are 14 residues in the CDR3. In DNA, the CDR3 is TGCAGTGCTAGAGATGGTCCGGCGTCCTACGAGCAGTACTTC. Amino acid sequence: CSARDGPASYEQYF.